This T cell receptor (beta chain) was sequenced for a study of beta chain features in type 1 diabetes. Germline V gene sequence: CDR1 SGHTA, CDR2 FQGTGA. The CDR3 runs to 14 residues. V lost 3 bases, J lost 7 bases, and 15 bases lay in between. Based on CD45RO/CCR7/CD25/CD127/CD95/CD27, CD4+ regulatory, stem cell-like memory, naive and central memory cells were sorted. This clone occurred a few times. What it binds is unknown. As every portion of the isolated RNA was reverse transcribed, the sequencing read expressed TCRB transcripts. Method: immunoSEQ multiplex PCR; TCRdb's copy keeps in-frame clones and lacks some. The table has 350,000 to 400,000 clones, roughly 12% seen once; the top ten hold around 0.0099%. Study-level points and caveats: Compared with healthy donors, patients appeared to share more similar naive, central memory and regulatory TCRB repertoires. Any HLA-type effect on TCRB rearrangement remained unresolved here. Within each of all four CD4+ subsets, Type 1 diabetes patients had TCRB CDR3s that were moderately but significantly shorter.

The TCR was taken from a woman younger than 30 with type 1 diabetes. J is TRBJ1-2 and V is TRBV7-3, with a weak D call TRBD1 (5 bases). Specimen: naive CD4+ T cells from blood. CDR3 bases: TGTGCCAGCAGCTTCCAATCGGGGGGAAGTGGCTACACCTTC. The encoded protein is CASSFQSGGSGYTF.